This T cell receptor (beta chain) was identified in a study of cytomegalovirus exposure and HLA in healthy donors. Whole-study findings and limits: Presence/absence results assume similar sequencing depth per donor, which may not hold. With later analysis, a missense DCLRE1C variant became linked to TCR beta V- and J-gene trimming. Associated with cytomegalovirus, according to the listing, were 150 to 200 TCR beta chains.

The J segment lost 13 bases and the V segment lost 3 bases, leaving 6 bases of the junction unmatched. The CDR3 covers 12 residues. Germline assignment: CDR1 MGHRA and CDR2 YSYEKL. Notes on this clone: Its antigen remains unknown.

PCR was performed using 60 Vbeta and 13 Jbeta primers. The repertoire was sequenced with immunoSEQ multiplex PCR; TCRdb's copy has only in-frame clones and lacks some. The sample yields a few hundred thousand clones, roughly four fifths seen once. The specimen sequenced was PBMCs. This TCR came from a girl under 10 years old in good health and CMV-seronegative. The gene calls are TRBV4-1 and TRBJ2-1, with TRBD1 matching over 7 bases. CDR3 nucleotides: TGCGCCAGCAGCCACCCCCGGACAGGCCAGTTCTTC. Amino acids: CASSHPRTGQFF.